These 2 T cell receptor beta chains were all obtained from the same sample, sequenced in a study of blood T cell repertoires in COVID-19. Data came from immunoSEQ multiplex PCR; TCRdb stores just in-frame clones and leaves some out. The repertoire includes 60,000 or so clones, about nine tenths of them detected once, and 14% sits in the top ten. Material for sequencing was peripheral blood. The receptors originated from an older woman with active COVID-19.

To note about this clone: Within the sample, other DNA sequences also encode this same CDR3. The chain joins TRBV5-1 to TRBJ1-2, with 9 bases matching TRBD1. The V segment lost 4 bases and the J segment 4 bases; nucleotides outside the gene matches: 2. This CDR3 is 13 amino acids long. Germline CDR1 is SGHRS and CDR2 is YFSETQ. CDR3 DNA: TGCGCCAGCAGCCCGGGACAGGGCTATGGCTACACCTTC. This codes for CASSPGQGYGYTF.

The chain couples TRBV4-2 to TRBJ2-3; a weak D match, TRBD1 (5 bases). The V gene lost 1 base and the J gene lost 2 bases, with 13 bases spanning the gap. Germline V gene lookup returns CDR1 LGHNA and CDR2 YNFKEQ. The CDR3 has 16 residues. CDR3 residues: CASSQGLEGATDTQYF. In nucleotides, the CDR3 is TGTGCCAGCAGCCAAGGTCTAGAAGGGGCCACAGATACGCAGTATTTT.